This TCR beta chain stems from a study of blood T cell repertoires in COVID-19. Study context: COVID-19 samples, acute and convalescent, were from the United States, Italy and Spain. PBMCs, B-cell-depleted T cells, or T cells provided the cDNA or gDNA that made up the material.

Per the original methods: How many nucleated cells were present was estimated from reference gene primer amplification. The table came from immunoSEQ multiplex PCR; TCRdb's copy has only in-frame clones and leaves some out. The V and J calls and clone size are taken from that table; D and trimming were inferred from the DNA. The sample carries over 100,000 clones, around four fifths recorded once. The CDR3 is made up of 13 amino acids. Deletions cut 5 bases from V and 3 bases from J, with 8 bases between. CDR1 and CDR2 from the germline V gene are MNHEY and SMNVEV (reference sequence). The receptor's source is a man aged 55 to 70 with acute or convalescent COVID-19. The sequencing sample was made of peripheral blood. The rearrangement joins TRBV27 to TRBJ1-5; the D is unclear. For the CDR3, the DNA is TGTGCCAGCAGTCCCGACTACAATCAGCCCCAGCATTTT. As protein: CASSPDYNQPQHF.